Reported below is one TCR beta chain. This clonotype was observed many times. Its antigen is currently not known. Base qualities are not recorded, but no much larger clone differs from it by a single base. As encoded in the germline V gene (reference sequence), CDR1 is SGHNT while CDR2 is YYREEE. V loses 4 bases of germline sequence and J loses 0 bases, and the interval between the two ends is 10 bases. Inclusive of the bounding cysteine and phenylalanine, the CDR3 is 14 residues long. This entry keeps only the CDR3 DNA: 42 bases, framed from base 1. The data are from a study of early T cells in non-severe SARS-CoV-2 infection (dated by TCRdb to the early 2020s). Concerning the study at large: Bulk RNA from unsorted whole blood was used for TCR sequencing, so alpha and beta chains could not be paired. The paper's findings and limits, for the study overall: Matching against VDJdb was skewed toward anti-spike CD8 responses, likely underestimated virus-specific expansions, and missed private and CD4 specificities.

The study was a case-control design nested within a healthcare worker cohort in London, UK, with weekly nasopharyngeal swab PCR tests and blood sampling. Healthcare workers were recruited during the week of the UK lockdown, between 23 and 31 March 2020, and followed weekly for up to roughly 15 weeks. Libraries were constructed by 5' RACE. TCRdb lists the instrument as NextSeq 500. To correct for sequencing error and PCR bias, the TCR library protocol tagged individual cDNA molecules with unique molecular identifiers. Both TCR alpha and beta chains were sequenced, and tight co-correlation was observed between alpha and beta sequence abundances in each sample. Per the authors' processing: Decombinator V4 was used to perform V gene, J gene and CDR3 annotation of TCR sequences. TCRs were defined as expanded if a significant change between any two time points was detected under a Poisson model with p below 0.0001. TCR abundances were normalised to the total number of TCRs sequenced in each sample and reported as counts per million. MAIT TCRs were defined by TRAV1-2 paired with TRAJ12, TRAJ20 or TRAJ33, and iNKT TCRs by TRAV10 paired with TRAJ18. A search of VDJdb, accessed on 1 November 2021, was run for TCRs annotated to CMV, EBV and SARS-CoV-2, with TCRs annotated for multiple antigens excluded. Clones were called with MiXCR by TCRdb after fastp trimmed the public reads at Q25, and only in-frame beta chains were retained. Rows with one shared CDR3 protein collapse into an entry with the most common genes and DNA. In this record, the V and J calls reflect TCRdb's handling and not the investigators' own analysis. For this sample the table gives about 45,000 distinct CDR3 sequences, of which around a tenth were detected only once. In total, the top ten clones hold 21% of the sample.

The sequence joins TRBV5-4 to TRBJ1-2; a weak D assignment points to TRBD1 (6 bases agree). The sequenced sample consisted of whole blood. The source is an adult who was a healthcare worker with PCR-confirmed SARS-CoV-2 infection or an uninfected control (not recorded which). The CDR3 protein is CASSTQGTNYGYTF. The DNA sequence follows: TGTGCCAGCAGCACACAGGGAACTAACTATGGCTACACCTTC.